This T cell receptor (beta chain) derives from a study of blood T cell repertoires in COVID-19. This clone was detected once. Libraries were prepared by immunoSEQ multiplex PCR; TCRdb keeps only in-frame clonotypes and omits some of them. The data contain 490,000 or so clones, 70% to 90% of them seen just once; the ten biggest clones take up approximately 8.3%. Per germline, CDR1 SGHAT and CDR2 FQNNGV. There are 15 residues in the CDR3. V lost 5 bases and J 0 bases, leaving 13 bases between the germline ends. The sequence was obtained from a woman between 55 and 75 years old who had recovered from COVID-19. Sequencing was performed on PBMCs or T cells enriched from blood (not recorded which). The rearrangement uses TRBV11-2 and TRBJ1-2, with D perhaps matching TRBD1 (6 bases). CDR3 in DNA: TGTGCCAGCAGCCCCCAGGGGTCAGCTAACTATGGCTACACCTTC. Encoded protein: CASSPQGSANYGYTF.